This TCR beta chain was identified during a study of OX40 agonist ivuxolimab in advanced cancers. Study summary: Patients received ivuxolimab, an agonistic anti-OX40 (CD134) antibody.

Sequencing was performed with immunoSEQ multiplex PCR; in TCRdb, only in-frame clones are kept and a portion is missing. The data show tens of thousands of clones, 83% seen once. With autoimmune disease history or systemic immunosuppression, patients were excluded. The V gene lost 4 bases and the J gene lost 5 bases, with 19 bases spanning the gap. The CDR3 has 16 residues. Germline CDR1 reads SGHRS; CDR2 reads YFSETQ. By its share, this clone is medium-sized (0.01 to 0.1%). The sequenced sample was CD4+ or CD8+ T cells sorted from blood, obtained in a trial of the OX40 agonist ivuxolimab. The chain recombines TRBV5-1 with TRBJ2-1, with D tentatively TRBD2 (6 bases). The receptor comes from an adult with an advanced solid tumor such as melanoma, head and neck, liver or kidney cancer. CDR3 protein: CASSPSASAGDNEQFF. CDR3 in DNA: TGCGCCAGCAGCCCCAGTGCGTCAGCGGGCGACAATGAGCAGTTCTTC.